These 2 T cell receptor beta chains share one sample of origin, sequenced in a study of CD8 T cells in Susac syndrome. Random hexamers were used to reverse transcribe an amount of roughly 0.5 to 1 ug RNA. MiXCR, applied by TCRdb to the immunoSEQ multiplex PCR reads, yields one record per CDR3 protein. Of roughly 180,000 distinct CDR3 sequences listed, over 90% were seen once; the top ten hold 0.085% to 0.1%. Sequenced input: CD4+ T cells from PBMCs. The receptor set was obtained from a human donor with Susac syndrome.

This clonotype is a singleton in its sample. The chain employs TRBV7-9 and TRBJ1-1; 8 bases are a match to TRBD1. With 5 bases clipped from V and 11 bases from J, the junction kept 13 bases outside the gene matches. Germline V CDR1 and CDR2: SEHNR, FQNEAQ (reference sequence). CDR3 size: 14 residues. Written as DNA, the CDR3 is TGTGCCAGCAGCCCCGGGGACAGGTGGTTAGGGGCTTTCTTT. This gives the protein CASSPGDRWLGAFF.

This sequence joins TRBV29-1 and TRBJ2-1, with unresolved D. There are 14 residues in the CDR3. Germline loops: CDR1 SQVTM, CDR2 ANQGSEA. Trimming took off 0 bases at V and 0 bases at J, with 6 bases between the two ends. CDR3 in amino acids: CSVEDLASYNEQFF. The CDR3 DNA reads as TGCAGCGTTGAAGACTTGGCCTCCTACAATGAGCAGTTCTTC.